These 5 T cell receptor beta chains were all obtained from the same sample, sequenced in a study of cytomegalovirus exposure and HLA in healthy donors (dated by TCRdb to 2017 to 2019). Library prep was done by the immunoSEQ multiplex PCR assay. For the multiplex PCR, a mixture combining 60 forward primers for TCR Vbeta segments and 13 reverse primers for TCR Jbeta segments was used. Entries here come from immuneACCESS through TCRdb and include only in-frame sequences with V and J called. Some clones fail to appear in such tables; in the studies checked, an unresolved V gene covers under half of the shortfall, and the cause of the remainder is unknown. The sample includes some 120,000 clones, with 74% observed a single time. The top ten clones comprise about 2% of the sample. Sequenced: PBMCs. The receptors were sampled from a human donor in good health.

The rearrangement links TRBV29-1 to TRBJ2-2; D possibly corresponds to TRBD1 (5 bases). Germline V gene data show CDR1 as SQVTM and CDR2 as ANQGSEA. V lost 4 bases to trimming and J lost 2 bases, with 11 bases between them. CDR3 length: 14 residues. The CDR3 region is CSVGQGTNTGELFF. In DNA, the CDR3 is TGCAGCGTTGGGCAGGGAACAAACACCGGGGAGCTGTTTTTT.

This clone has just a few counts. CDR3 sequence reads: CASSDGQQETQYF. CDR3 DNA sequence: TGTGCCAGCAGCGACGGACAGCAAGAGACCCAGTACTTC. The genes are TRBV5-4 and TRBJ2-5; weak D call: TRBD1 (6 bases). V was clipped by 4 bases and J by 2 bases, with 9 bases between them. This CDR3 contains 13 residues. CDR1 is SGHNT and CDR2 is YYREEE in the germline V gene (reference sequence).

The rearrangement uses TRBV18 and TRBJ1-1, with a tentative D call TRBD1 (5 bases). CDR1 is KGHSH, CDR2 LQKENI, per germline. The V and J ends lost 5 bases and 1 base respectively, with 11 bases between them. CDR3 size: 14 residues. The CDR3 reads CASSISTGNTEAFF. CDR3 DNA: TGTGCCAGCTCAATCTCCACAGGGAACACTGAAGCTTTCTTT. Full variable domain (rest looked up from reference TRBV18 and TRBJ1-1): NAGVMQNPRHLVRRRGQEARLRCSPMKGHSHVYWYRQLPEEGLKFMVYLQKENIIDESGMPKERFSAEFPKEGPSILRIQQVVRGDSAAYFCASSISTGNTEAFFGQGTRLTVV.

This clone was detected a few times. This chain uses TRBV2 with TRBJ2-5; D is perhaps TRBD1 (6 bases). Judging by the DNA end, TRBJ2-7 fits better; the J call may be wrong. The CDR3 loop spans 15 amino acids. Germline CDR1 and CDR2: SNHLY and FYNNEI. The CDR3 bases are TGTGCCAGCAGTGTAATAGGGCAGGGGACCTACGAGCAGTACTTC. This sequence encodes CASSVIGQGTYEQYF.

The chain joins TRBV28 to TRBJ1-1; 7 bases fit TRBD1. This CDR3 is 14 amino acids long. J lost 5 bases, V lost 5 bases, and 8 bases had no gene match. Germline CDR1 MDHEN, CDR2 SYDVKM. In nucleotides, the CDR3 is TGTGCCAGCAGTCTCCCGACAGGGCGGACTGAAGCTTTCTTT. Its translation is CASSLPTGRTEAFF. The complete variable domain, with remaining parts taken from reference TRBV28 and TRBJ1-1, reads DVKVTQSSRYLVKRTGEKVFLECVQDMDHENMFWYRQDPGLGLRLIYFSYDVKMKEKGDIPEGYSVSREKKERFSLILESASTNQTSMYLCASSLPTGRTEAFFGQGTRLTVV.